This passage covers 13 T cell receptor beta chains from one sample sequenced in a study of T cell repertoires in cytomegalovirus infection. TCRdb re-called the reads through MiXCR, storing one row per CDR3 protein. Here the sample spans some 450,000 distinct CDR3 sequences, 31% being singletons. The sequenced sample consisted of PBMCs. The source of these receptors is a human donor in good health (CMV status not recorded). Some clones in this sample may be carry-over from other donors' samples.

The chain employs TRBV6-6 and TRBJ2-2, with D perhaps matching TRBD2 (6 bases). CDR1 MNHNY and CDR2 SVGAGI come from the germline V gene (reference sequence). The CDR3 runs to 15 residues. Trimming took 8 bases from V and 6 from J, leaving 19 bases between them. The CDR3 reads CASGPPPGVAGELFF. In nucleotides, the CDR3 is TGTGCCAGCGGACCCCCACCGGGGGTGGCCGGGGAGCTGTTTTTT.

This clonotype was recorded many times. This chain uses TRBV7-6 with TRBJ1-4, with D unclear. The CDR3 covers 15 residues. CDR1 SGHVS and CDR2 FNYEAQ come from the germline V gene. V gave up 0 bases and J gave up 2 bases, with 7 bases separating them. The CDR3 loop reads CASSLAQVTNEKLFF. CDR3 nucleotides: TGTGCCAGCAGCTTAGCTCAGGTTACTAATGAAAAACTGTTTTTT.

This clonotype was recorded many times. The CDR3 loop reads CASSHPQGIDTEAFF. CDR3 nucleotide sequence: TGTGCCAGCAGTCACCCCCAGGGGATTGACACTGAAGCTTTCTTT. The chain recombines TRBV12-3 or TRBV12-4 with TRBJ1-1; tentative D call: TRBD1 (6 bases). V shed 5 bases and J shed 3 bases, with 16 bases lying between them. The CDR3 has 15 amino acids.

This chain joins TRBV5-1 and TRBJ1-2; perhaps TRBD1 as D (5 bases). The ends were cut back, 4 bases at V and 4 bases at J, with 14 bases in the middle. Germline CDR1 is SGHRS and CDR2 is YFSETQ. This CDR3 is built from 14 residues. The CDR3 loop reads CASSASEGIYGYTF. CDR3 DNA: TGCGCCAGCAGCGCCAGCGAGGGGATCTATGGCTACACCTTC.

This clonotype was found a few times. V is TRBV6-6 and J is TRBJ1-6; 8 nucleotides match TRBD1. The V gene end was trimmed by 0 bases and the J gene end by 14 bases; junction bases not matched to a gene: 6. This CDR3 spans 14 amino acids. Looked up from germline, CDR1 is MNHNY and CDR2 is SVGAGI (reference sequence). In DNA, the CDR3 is TGTGCCAGCAGTTACTCGACAGGGGTAGAGGCCCTCCACTTT. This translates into CASSYSTGVEALHF.

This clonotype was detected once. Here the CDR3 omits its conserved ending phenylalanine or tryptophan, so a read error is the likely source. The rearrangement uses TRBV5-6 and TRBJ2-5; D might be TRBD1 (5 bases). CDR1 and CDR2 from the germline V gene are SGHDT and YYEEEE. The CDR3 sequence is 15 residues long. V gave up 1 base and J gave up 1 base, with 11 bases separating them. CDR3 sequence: CASSLLGRGQETQYC. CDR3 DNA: TGTGCCAGCAGCTTGCTGGGAAGGGGCCAAGAGACCCAGTACTGC.

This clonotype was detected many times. The CDR3 region is CASSLNGLQAFF. CDR3 coding DNA: TGTGCCAGCAGTTTGAACGGGCTCCAAGCTTTCTTT. The chain has TRBV7-2 and TRBJ1-1; D unclear. Per the germline V gene, CDR1 is SGHTA and CDR2 is FQGNSA. The CDR3 loop spans 12 amino acids. V shed 6 bases and J shed 9 bases, with 14 bases lying between them.

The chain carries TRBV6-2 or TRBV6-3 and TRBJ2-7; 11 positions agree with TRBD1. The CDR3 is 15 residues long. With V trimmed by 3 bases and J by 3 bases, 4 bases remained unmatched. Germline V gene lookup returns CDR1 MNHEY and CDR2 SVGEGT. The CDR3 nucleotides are TGTGCCAGCAGTTATTGGACAGGGGGCCACTACGAGCAGTACTTC. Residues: CASSYWTGGHYEQYF.

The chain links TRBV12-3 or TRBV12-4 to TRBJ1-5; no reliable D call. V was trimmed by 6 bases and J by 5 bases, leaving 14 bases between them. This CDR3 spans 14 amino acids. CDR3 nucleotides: TGTGCCAGCAGATCTGAGATTGCGTATCAGCCCCAGCATTTT. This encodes CASRSEIAYQPQHF.

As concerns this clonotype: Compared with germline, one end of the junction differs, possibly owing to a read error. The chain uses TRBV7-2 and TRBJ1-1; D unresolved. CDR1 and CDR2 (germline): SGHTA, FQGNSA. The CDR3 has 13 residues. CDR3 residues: CARSTEPDTEDFF. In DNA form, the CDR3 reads TGTGCCAGAAGCACAGAACCCGACACTGAAGATTTCTTT.

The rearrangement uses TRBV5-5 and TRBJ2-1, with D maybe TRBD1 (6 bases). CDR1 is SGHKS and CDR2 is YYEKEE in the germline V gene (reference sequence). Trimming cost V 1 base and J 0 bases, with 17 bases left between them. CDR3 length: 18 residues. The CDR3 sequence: CASSLNEGQSISYNEQFF. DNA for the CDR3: TGTGCCAGCAGCTTGAATGAAGGACAGAGTATCTCCTACAATGAGCAGTTCTTC.

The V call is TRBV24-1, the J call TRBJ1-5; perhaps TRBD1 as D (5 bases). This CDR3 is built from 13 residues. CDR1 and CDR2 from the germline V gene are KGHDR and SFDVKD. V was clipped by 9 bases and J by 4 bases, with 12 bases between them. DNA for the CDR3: TGTGCCACCCCCTTCGGGGGGAATCAGCCCCAGCATTTT. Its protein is CATPFGGNQPQHF.

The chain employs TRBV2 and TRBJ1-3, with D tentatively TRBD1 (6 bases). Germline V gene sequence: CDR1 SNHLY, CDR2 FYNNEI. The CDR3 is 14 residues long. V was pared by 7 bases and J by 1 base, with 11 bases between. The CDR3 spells CASTTGRSGNTIYF. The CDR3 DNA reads TGTGCCAGCACCACAGGGAGGTCTGGAAACACCATATATTTT.